Below, 7 T cell receptor beta chains from the same sample are listed, as sequenced in a study of memory CD4+ T cells and cytomegalovirus serostatus. Sequencing was performed with immunoSEQ multiplex PCR; in TCRdb, only in-frame clones are kept and a portion is missing. The sample includes tens of thousands of clones, 70% to 85% of them seen just once. Single viable CD3+CD4+CD8-CD45RO+ cells were sorted as the memory CD4+ T cells. Sequenced material: memory CD4+ T cells from blood. These receptors originate from an adult in good health and CMV-seronegative.

The V gene is TRBV9, the J gene TRBJ1-3; 7 bases map to TRBD1. With 2 bases clipped from V and 4 bases from J, the junction kept 9 bases outside the gene matches. The germline gives CDR1 SGDLS, CDR2 YYNGEE. This CDR3 is built from 16 residues. For the CDR3, the DNA is TGTGCCAGCAGCGTTACAAATGACAGGGTCGGAAACACCATATATTTT. It translates to CASSVTNDRVGNTIYF.

V is TRBV10-3 and J is TRBJ2-7; D is ambiguous. The CDR3 is made up of 21 amino acids. The germline V and J ends were trimmed by 8 bases and 3 bases, with 38 bases remaining between them. The germline gives CDR1 ENHRY, CDR2 SYGVKD. The CDR3 is CAISRVSKHGTRSPYIYEQYF. The CDR3 DNA sequence: TGTGCCATCTCCCGAGTCAGCAAACACGGAACTCGATCCCCATACATCTACGAGCAGTACTTC.

V and J are TRBV10-1 and TRBJ1-1, with D maybe TRBD1 (6 bases). CDR1 and CDR2 from the germline V gene are WNHNN and SYGVQD (reference sequence). The CDR3 extends over 13 amino acids. The germline V and J ends were trimmed by 10 bases and 1 base, with 13 bases remaining between them. The CDR3 loop reads CATSQDRNTEAFF. Here the CDR3 DNA reads TGCGCCACTTCCCAGGACAGGAACACTGAAGCTTTCTTT.

This chain connects TRBV4-2 to TRBJ1-1; a weak D match, TRBD1 (5 bases). Germline assignment: CDR1 LGHNA and CDR2 YNFKEQ. Trimming removed 0 bases at V and 5 bases at J, with 7 bases between. CDR3 size: 13 residues. CDR3 nucleotides: TGTGCCAGCAGCCAAGAAGGGGATACTGAAGCTTTCTTT. It translates to CASSQEGDTEAFF.

The rearrangement uses TRBV6-1 and TRBJ1-2, with D maybe TRBD1 (6 bases). Deletions cut 2 bases from V and 9 bases from J, with 16 bases between. This CDR3 contains 14 residues. CDR1 is MNHNS, CDR2 SASEGT, per germline. In DNA form, the CDR3 reads TGTGCCAGCAGTGAACGGGCAGGGGTTCAGAGCTACACCTTC. Translated, it gives CASSERAGVQSYTF.

This clone came up a few times. V is TRBV18 and J is TRBJ1-1, with D hard to call. Per germline, CDR1 KGHSH and CDR2 LQKENI. V shed 2 bases and J shed 0 bases, with 4 bases lying between them. The CDR3 covers 13 residues. The chain's CDR3 is CASSPSLNTEAFF. The CDR3 nucleotides read TGTGCCAGCTCACCAAGCTTGAACACTGAAGCTTTCTTT.

The rearrangement uses TRBV14 and TRBJ2-7; TRBD1 is a possible D gene (7 bases). Germline V gives CDR1 SGHDN, CDR2 FVKESK. This CDR3 region has 15 residues. V lost 4 bases to trimming and J lost 6 bases, with 19 bases between them. CDR3 loop: CASSRGGGGWGEQYF. Here the CDR3 DNA reads TGTGCCAGCAGCCGGGGCGGAGGGGGCTGGGGCGAGCAGTACTTC.